This entry lists 17 T cell receptor beta chains sequenced from one sample in a study of early T cells in non-severe SARS-CoV-2 infection. TCRdb re-called the 5' RACE reads with MiXCR, one entry per CDR3 protein. The data show approximately 46,000 distinct CDR3 sequences, about 9.3% seen once. Sequences were obtained from whole blood. All receptors derive from an adult who was a healthcare worker with PCR-confirmed SARS-CoV-2 infection or an uninfected control (not recorded which).

This clonotype has at least ten counts. The chain couples TRBV12-3 or TRBV12-4 to TRBJ2-4, with a tentative D call TRBD1 (8 bases). Trimming removed 5 bases from V and 10 bases from J, with 21 bases in between. This CDR3 contains 15 residues. CDR3 protein: CASSGGGQVSHIQYF. Here the CDR3 DNA reads TGTGCCAGCAGTGGGGGGGGACAGGTATCCCATATTCAGTACTTC.

In this sample, this clonotype turned up many times. The rearrangement links TRBV7-2 to TRBJ1-2; D is uncertain. This CDR3 has 15 amino acids. CDR1 and CDR2 (germline): SGHTA, FQGNSA. The V gene lost 5 bases and the J gene lost 0 bases, with 13 bases spanning the gap. For the CDR3, the DNA is TGTGCCAGCAGCCCCGGCAGACGCTCTAACTATGGCTACACCTTC. Translating it yields CASSPGRRSNYGYTF.

In regard to this clonotype: With a much larger clone just one base away, this may be a read error. V gene TRBV7-7 combines with J gene TRBJ2-3; D call uncertain. This CDR3 spans 14 amino acids. Per germline, CDR1 SSHAT and CDR2 FNYEAQ (reference sequence). The CDR3 DNA reads TGTGCTAGCAGCTTAGCTAACCCAGAGGATACGCAGTATTTT. It specifies CASSLANPEDTQYF. Looking up the rest from reference TRBV7-7 and TRBJ2-3 gives the full variable domain: GAGVSQSPRYKVTKRGQDVTLRCDPISSHATLYWYQQALGQGPEFLTYFNYEAQPDKSGLPSDRFSAERPEGSISTLTIQRTEQRDSAMYRCASSLANPEDTQYFGPGTRLTVL.

This clonotype turned up a few times. The V and J genes are TRBV10-2 and TRBJ2-2, with 8 positions matching TRBD2. The germline V gene encodes CDR1 WSHSY and CDR2 SAAADI. This CDR3 has 14 residues. Trimming cost V 5 bases and J 3 bases; bases outside gene matches: 2. CDR3 residues: CASSLAGYTGELFF. The DNA for the CDR3 is TGCGCCAGCAGTTTAGCGGGATACACCGGGGAGCTGTTTTTT.

This clonotype was found a few times. The chain couples TRBV6-1 to TRBJ1-5; 7 bases align to TRBD1. Per germline, CDR1 MNHNS and CDR2 SASEGT. The CDR3 runs 13 residues. V lost 11 bases to trimming and J lost 4 bases; unmatched junction nucleotides: 8. The CDR3 sequence is CAAGQGQNQPQHF. The CDR3, as DNA: TGTGCCGCGGGGCAGGGACAGAATCAGCCCCAGCATTTT.

This clonotype was seen a few times. The CDR3 loop is CASTMNTEAFF. The CDR3 DNA reads as TGTGCCAGCACCATGAACACTGAAGCTTTCTTT. V is TRBV28 and J is TRBJ1-1; D remains ambiguous. This CDR3 has 11 residues. Germline CDR1 reads MDHEN; CDR2 reads SYDVKM. The V end was cut by 7 bases, the J end by 0 bases, with 3 bases between.

The gene calls are TRBV7-9 and TRBJ1-1, with 8 bases identical to TRBD1. Trimming cost V 4 bases and J 3 bases; bases outside gene matches: 10. The CDR3 consists of 16 residues. Germline values: CDR1 SEHNR, CDR2 FQNEAQ (reference sequence). CDR3 residues: CASSSQGAPGYTEAFF. The DNA for the CDR3 is TGTGCCAGCAGCTCCCAGGGGGCGCCGGGGTACACTGAAGCTTTCTTT.

This clonotype occurred many times. The rearrangement links TRBV24-1 to TRBJ2-2; D possibly uses TRBD1 or TRBD2 (7 bases each). V was clipped by 8 bases and J by 5 bases, with 23 bases between them. The CDR3 is 17 residues long. Germline V gene sequence: CDR1 KGHDR, CDR2 SFDVKD. CDR3 sequence (DNA): TGTGCCACCATGGGGACAGCGGGAACGTCTCGTACCGGGGAGCTGTTTTTT. Translating it yields CATMGTAGTSRTGELFF.

This rearrangement joins TRBV7-2 to TRBJ2-5; D gene ambiguous. V was pared by 5 bases and J by 0 bases, with 13 bases between. The CDR3 length is 15 residues. From germline, CDR1 is SGHTA and CDR2 FQGNSA. CDR3 coding DNA: TGTGCCAGCAGCCCACAAGCCTCCCACCAAGAGACCCAGTACTTC. Its translation: CASSPQASHQETQYF. Looking up the rest from reference TRBV7-2 and TRBJ2-5 gives the full variable domain: GAGVSQSPSNKVTEKGKDVELRCDPISGHTALYWYRQSLGQGLEFLIYFQGNSAPDKSGLPSDRFSAERTGGSVSTLTIQRTQQEDSAVYLCASSPQASHQETQYFGPGTRLLVL.

Many counts were recorded for this clonotype. The rearrangement links TRBV7-2 to TRBJ1-1, with TRBD1 matching 9 bases. The CDR3 has 18 amino acids. V was clipped by 5 bases and J by 0 bases; unmatched bases: 13. Looked up from germline, CDR1 is SGHTA and CDR2 is FQGNSA. The CDR3 protein is CASSPAGTGKIMNTEAFF. The CDR3 nucleotides read TGTGCCAGCAGCCCGGCCGGGACAGGGAAAATAATGAACACTGAAGCTTTCTTT. The whole variable domain, filled in from reference TRBV7-2 and TRBJ1-1, reads GAGVSQSPSNKVTEKGKDVELRCDPISGHTALYWYRQSLGQGLEFLIYFQGNSAPDKSGLPSDRFSAERTGGSVSTLTIQRTQQEDSAVYLCASSPAGTGKIMNTEAFFGQGTRLTVV.

Only a few counts were recorded for this clonotype. The genes are TRBV6-6 and TRBJ1-1; possibly TRBD1 for D (5 bases). This CDR3 region has 14 residues. The V and J ends lost 7 bases and 1 base respectively, with 13 bases between them. The germline V gene has CDR1 MNHNY and CDR2 SVGAGI (reference sequence). CDR3 DNA: TGTGCCAGCACAACGGGGCAGGAGAACACTGAAGCTTTCTTT. It codes for CASTTGQENTEAFF.

This clonotype was observed at least ten times. This chain uses TRBV12-3 or TRBV12-4 with TRBJ2-7, with 11 bases fitting TRBD2. Trimming cost V 4 bases and J 4 bases; bases outside gene matches: 6. This CDR3 region has 15 residues. The CDR3 bases are TGTGCCAGCAGTTCACCGGGACTAGCGGCATACGAGCAGTACTTC. Its protein is CASSSPGLAAYEQYF.

This clonotype was seen at least ten times. The chain couples TRBV6-5 to TRBJ2-7; D may correspond to TRBD1 or TRBD2 (6 bases each). This CDR3 is 15 amino acids long. V was cut by 4 bases and J by 4 bases, with 17 bases left in between. CDR1 and CDR2 from the germline V gene are MNHEY and SVGAGI. CDR3 in amino acids: CASSSNLIGGYEQYF. CDR3 sequence (DNA): TGTGCCAGCAGTTCCAACCTCATAGGGGGGTACGAGCAGTACTTC.

This chain uses TRBV6-2 or TRBV6-3 with TRBJ2-7; 7 bases map to TRBD2. This CDR3 comprises 14 residues. V was pared by 3 bases and J by 7 bases, with 9 bases of the junction left unmatched. From germline, CDR1 is MNHEY and CDR2 SVGEGT. The CDR3: CASSYGGGPWEQYF. In DNA, the CDR3 is TGTGCCAGCAGTTATGGGGGAGGGCCTTGGGAGCAGTACTTC.

This clonotype was picked up many times. The chain links TRBV6-5 to TRBJ1-5; D gene unclear. Trimming pared 6 bases from V and 4 bases from J, leaving 10 bases between. Germline CDR1 is MNHEY and CDR2 is SVGAGI. This CDR3 is 13 amino acids long. CDR3 region: CASSPGRNQPQHF. The CDR3 DNA sequence: TGTGCCAGCAGCCCCGGACGGAATCAGCCCCAGCATTTT.

This clonotype was observed many times. V and J are TRBV10-2 and TRBJ1-1; D perhaps matches TRBD1 (5 bases). From germline, CDR1 is WSHSY and CDR2 SAAADI. Trimming shortened V by 6 bases and J by 6 bases, and 14 bases separated the two germline ends. The CDR3 is 13 residues long. CDR3 sequence (DNA): TGCGCCAGCAGAAACGGGGGAACCGCTGAAGCTTTCTTT. This sequence encodes CASRNGGTAEAFF.

This clonotype was picked up many times. The V and J genes are TRBV29-1 and TRBJ2-7; 9 bases are a match to TRBD1. V was clipped by 4 bases and J by 4 bases; unmatched bases: 5. Per germline, CDR1 SQVTM and CDR2 ANQGSEA. CDR3 length: 13 amino acids. DNA for the CDR3: TGCAGCGTTGTTGGGACAGGGCTGTACGAGCAGTACTTC. Amino acid sequence: CSVVGTGLYEQYF.